The 27 T cell receptor beta chains listed next were all sequenced from one sample in a study of T-cell memory formation after mild COVID-19. TCRdb ran MiXCR on the 5' RACE reads and lists one entry per CDR3 protein. Among roughly 50,000 distinct CDR3 sequences, roughly 9.5% were seen once, and the ten largest hold about 1.1%. The sequenced material came from PBMCs or a T cell subset sorted from them (not recorded which). These TCRs come from a man aged 18-30 years who had mild COVID-19 (a few samples of this study predate the infection). Cell type and time point are not known.

This sequence joins TRBV10-3 and TRBJ2-2; a weak D match, TRBD1 (6 bases). V was cut by 4 bases and J by 6 bases, with 12 bases left in between. The CDR3 extends over 14 amino acids. Germline V gives CDR1 ENHRY, CDR2 SYGVKD. CDR3 sequence: CAISVNREPGELFF. CDR3 DNA: TGTGCCATCAGTGTAAACAGGGAACCCGGGGAGCTGTTTTTT.

The chain is built from TRBV5-8 and TRBJ1-4; 10 nucleotides agree with TRBD1. Per the germline V gene, CDR1 is SGHTS and CDR2 is YDEGEE. The CDR3 is 15 residues long. V lost 3 bases, J lost 5 bases, and 4 bases stayed unmatched. The CDR3 DNA reads as TGTGCCAGCAGCTCACCGGGACAGGGGAATGAAAAACTGTTTTTT. Encoded protein: CASSSPGQGNEKLFF.

This clonotype was seen only a few times. This sequence joins TRBV24-1 and TRBJ2-3; D is unclear. Germline V gives CDR1 KGHDR, CDR2 SFDVKD. Trimming stripped 6 bases from V and 0 bases from J, with 3 bases between. This CDR3 contains 12 residues. CDR3 nucleotide sequence: TGTGCCACCAGTCTAAGCACAGATACGCAGTATTTT. It is translated as CATSLSTDTQYF.

This clonotype was seen at least ten times. The J gene is TRBJ2-2, the V gene TRBV11-2; D gene ambiguous. The CDR3 is made up of 14 amino acids. Germline assignment: CDR1 SGHAT and CDR2 FQNNGV. V shed 2 bases and J shed 5 bases, with 9 bases lying between them. CDR3 nucleotide sequence: TGTGCCAGCAGCTTACTTTCCAGGACCGGGGAGCTGTTTTTT. It yields the protein CASSLLSRTGELFF.

This clonotype has just a few counts. V is TRBV12-3 or TRBV12-4 and J is TRBJ1-5; D is ambiguous. Trimming took off 5 bases at V and 0 bases at J, with 17 bases between the two ends. This CDR3 is built from 17 residues. The CDR3 region is CASSPRTSRYSNQPQHF. In nucleotides, the CDR3 is TGTGCCAGCAGTCCTCGGACCTCGAGGTATAGCAATCAGCCCCAGCATTTT.

The V call is TRBV28, the J call TRBJ1-2; D perhaps matches TRBD1 (6 bases). CDR3 length: 12 residues. Trimming pared 6 bases from V and 8 bases from J, leaving 13 bases between. Germline assignment: CDR1 MDHEN and CDR2 SYDVKM. The CDR3 DNA follows: TGTGCCAGCAGCCTCAACAGGGTCGGCTACACCTTC. Translating gives CASSLNRVGYTF.

The V and J genes are TRBV20-1 and TRBJ2-3; TRBD2 agrees at 8 bases. This CDR3 has 15 residues. Trimming removed 0 bases from V and 2 bases from J; junction bases left unmatched: 4. Germline loops: CDR1 DFQATT, CDR2 SNEGSKA (reference sequence). The CDR3 DNA sequence: TGCAGTGCTAGAGATTTAGCGGGGCTCACAGATACGCAGTATTTT. Translating it yields CSARDLAGLTDTQYF.

The V gene is TRBV29-1, the J gene TRBJ1-2; no clear D. The CDR3 runs 13 residues. Germline values: CDR1 SQVTM, CDR2 ANQGSEA. Trimming removed 4 bases from V and 0 bases from J, with 9 bases in between. The CDR3: CSVGQRTNYGYTF. CDR3 nucleotides: TGCAGCGTTGGGCAGAGAACTAACTATGGCTACACCTTC.

In its sample, this clonotype was seen a few times. The V and J genes are TRBV7-2 and TRBJ1-1; D is uncertain. The CDR3 length is 14 residues. Trimming removed 1 base from V and 1 base from J, with 7 bases in between. Germline values: CDR1 SGHTA, CDR2 FQGNSA. This chain's CDR3 is CASSLDYQNTEAFF. CDR3 DNA sequence: TGTGCCAGCAGCTTAGATTACCAGAACACTGAAGCTTTCTTT.

This clonotype came up a few times. V is TRBV12-3 or TRBV12-4 and J is TRBJ1-3; D is perhaps TRBD1 (6 bases). The CDR3 contains 15 residues. The ends were cut back, 6 bases at V and 1 base at J, with 13 bases in the middle. The CDR3 coding sequence is TGTGCCAGCAGGTCCTCAGGGGCTTCTGGAAACACCATATATTTT. It encodes CASRSSGASGNTIYF.

This clonotype has only a few counts. The rearrangement uses TRBV30 and TRBJ2-7; D ambiguous. Per the germline V gene, CDR1 is GTSNPN and CDR2 is SVGIG (reference sequence). The CDR3 is made up of 13 amino acids. The V end was cut by 4 bases, the J end by 3 bases, with 13 bases between. CDR3 sequence (DNA): TGTGCCTGGACCCGGCAGGTAGGCTACGAGCAGTACTTC. Residues: CAWTRQVGYEQYF.

In its sample, this clonotype was seen a few times. The chain uses TRBV15 and TRBJ2-5; the D is unclear. With 5 bases removed from V and 1 base from J, the gap between germline ends came to 5 bases. CDR3 length: 12 amino acids. Germline values: CDR1 LNHNV, CDR2 YYDKDF (reference sequence). The CDR3 protein is CATSFRQETQYF. CDR3 nucleotide sequence: TGTGCCACCAGCTTCCGCCAAGAGACCCAGTACTTC.

The table lists this clonotype with a few counts. The chain links TRBV7-9 to TRBJ1-5, with unresolved D. CDR3 length: 14 amino acids. In germline, CDR1 is SEHNR, CDR2 FQNEAQ (reference sequence). Trimming removed 2 bases at V and 7 bases at J, with 12 bases between. The CDR3 DNA is TGTGCCAGCAGCTTAATGTTTCGATTGCAGCCCCAGCATTTT. It codes for CASSLMFRLQPQHF.

This clonotype was counted between two and nine times. One end of the junction is discordant with germline, which a read error may explain. The chain combines TRBV7-7 with TRBJ2-2; D is tentatively TRBD1 or TRBD2 (5 bases each). Germline CDR1 reads SSHAT; CDR2 reads FNYEAQ (reference sequence). The CDR3 runs 13 residues. CDR3 bases: TGTGCTAGCAGCTTAGGGACCGGGGAGCTGTTGTTTTTT. It yields the protein CASSLGTGELLFF. Full variable domain (missing parts from reference TRBV7-7 and TRBJ2-2): GAGVSQSPRYKVTKRGQDVTLRCDPISSHATLYWYQQALGQGPEFLTYFNYEAQPDKSGLPSDRFSAERPEGSISTLTIQRTEQRDSAMYRCASSLGTGELLFFGEGSRLTVL.

The chain has TRBV7-2 and TRBJ1-2; TRBD1 matches at 9 bases. The CDR3 runs to 15 residues. Germline CDR1 reads SGHTA; CDR2 reads FQGNSA. Trimming took 0 bases from V and 4 from J; bases not matched to a gene: 3. DNA for the CDR3: TGTGCCAGCAGCTTAGCGCGGACAGGGGTCTATGGCTACACCTTC. Protein sequence: CASSLARTGVYGYTF. Together with reference TRBV7-2 and TRBJ1-2, the CDR3 gives the full variable domain: GAGVSQSPSNKVTEKGKDVELRCDPISGHTALYWYRQSLGQGLEFLIYFQGNSAPDKSGLPSDRFSAERTGGSVSTLTIQRTQQEDSAVYLCASSLARTGVYGYTFGSGTRLTVV.

In its sample, this clonotype was seen many times. The chain joins TRBV4-3 to TRBJ2-3; D remains ambiguous. CDR1 LGHNA and CDR2 YSLEER come from the germline V gene. The CDR3 covers 13 residues. V dropped 8 bases and J dropped 6 bases, with 15 bases sitting between them. The CDR3 loop is CASAGAHRDTQYF. CDR3 coding DNA: TGCGCCAGCGCCGGTGCCCATCGGGATACGCAGTATTTT.

In its sample, this clonotype was seen a few times. The gene calls are TRBV11-3 and TRBJ2-1; 7 bases are a match to TRBD1. V gave up 0 bases and J gave up 5 bases; unmatched junction bases: 1. The germline gives CDR1 SGHNT, CDR2 YENEEA. The CDR3 is made up of 14 amino acids. The CDR3 spells CASSLDTGDNEQFF. CDR3 DNA sequence: TGTGCCAGCAGCTTAGATACAGGGGACAATGAGCAGTTCTTC.

This rearrangement joins TRBV12-3 or TRBV12-4 to TRBJ1-5, with TRBD1 matching over 8 bases. Trimming cost V 6 bases and J 5 bases; bases outside gene matches: 9. This CDR3 has 15 residues. CDR3 bases: TGTGCCAGCAGCTCTGGACAGGGAGGGTATCAGCCCCAGCATTTT. Translation gives CASSSGQGGYQPQHF.

The chain joins TRBV18 to TRBJ2-7, with a tentative D call TRBD2 (5 bases). The CDR3 covers 14 residues. The germline CDR1 and CDR2 sequences are KGHSH and LQKENI. Trimming removed 5 bases from V and 2 bases from J, with 13 bases in between. CDR3 residues: CASSSGIGAYEQYF. CDR3 DNA: TGTGCCAGCTCATCCGGAATCGGGGCCTACGAGCAGTACTTC.

Details on this clonotype: An end of the junction differs from the germline gene, which may be a read error. The rearrangement links TRBV5-1 to TRBJ1-3, with unresolved D. This CDR3 comprises 14 residues. The germline gives CDR1 SGHRS, CDR2 YFSETQ. The CDR3 region is CVSSLVGIGNTIYF. CDR3 sequence (DNA): TGCGTCAGCAGCTTGGTCGGGATTGGAAACACCATATATTTT.

The chain links TRBV29-1 to TRBJ1-3, with a possible D match to TRBD1 (5 bases). Germline values: CDR1 SQVTM, CDR2 ANQGSEA. V was cut by 4 bases and J by 0 bases, with 13 bases left in between. The CDR3 length is 15 residues. Written as DNA, the CDR3 is TGCAGCGTTGTGGGGCAGCCGAGCTCTGGAAACACCATATATTTT. Protein: CSVVGQPSSGNTIYF.

This clonotype was observed a few times. The genes are TRBV6-6 and TRBJ1-5; D call uncertain. V was trimmed by 0 bases and J by 7 bases, leaving 4 bases between them. The CDR3 is 12 residues long. The germline V gene encodes CDR1 MNHNY and CDR2 SVGAGI (reference sequence). This chain's CDR3 is CASSYSRQPQHF. DNA for the CDR3: TGTGCCAGCAGTTACTCCAGACAGCCCCAGCATTTT.

This clonotype was seen only a few times. V usage is TRBV7-2 and J usage is TRBJ2-1; D unresolved. The CDR3 runs to 9 residues. The V end lost 5 bases, the J end lost 15 bases, and 8 bases lay between the germline ends. Germline V gene sequence: CDR1 SGHTA, CDR2 FQGNSA. The CDR3 loop is CASSARPFF. The CDR3 bases are TGTGCCAGCAGCGCCCGTCCGTTCTTC. Full variable domain (rest looked up from reference TRBV7-2 and TRBJ2-1): GAGVSQSPSNKVTEKGKDVELRCDPISGHTALYWYRQSLGQGLEFLIYFQGNSAPDKSGLPSDRFSAERTGGSVSTLTIQRTQQEDSAVYLCASSARPFFGPGTRLTVL.

This sequence joins TRBV25-1 and TRBJ2-1; 12 nucleotides match TRBD2. With V trimmed by 6 bases and J by 5 bases, 5 bases remained unmatched. Germline CDR1 and CDR2: MGHDK and SYGVNS. There are 15 residues in the CDR3. The CDR3 region has the DNA TGTGCCAGCAGGGCTAGCGGGGGGGTCGACAATGAGCAGTTCTTC. This sequence encodes CASRASGGVDNEQFF.

This clonotype came up a few times. CDR3 in DNA: TGTGCCAGCAGCTTTCAGGGTTGGAACACCGGGGAGCTGTTTTTT. Translation gives CASSFQGWNTGELFF. The rearrangement uses TRBV7-2 and TRBJ2-2, with a weak D call TRBD1 (5 bases). From germline, CDR1 is SGHTA and CDR2 FQGNSA. This CDR3 comprises 15 residues. Trimming took 3 bases from V and 1 from J, leaving 9 bases between them. The full variable domain, its missing parts supplied by reference TRBV7-2 and TRBJ2-2, is GAGVSQSPSNKVTEKGKDVELRCDPISGHTALYWYRQSLGQGLEFLIYFQGNSAPDKSGLPSDRFSAERTGGSVSTLTIQRTQQEDSAVYLCASSFQGWNTGELFFGEGSRLTVL.

At least ten counts were recorded for this clonotype. CDR3 in amino acids: CASSLSRREETQYF. The CDR3 DNA reads as TGTGCCAGCAGTTTATCCCGCAGGGAAGAGACCCAGTACTTC. The chain links TRBV27 to TRBJ2-5; TRBD1 might be the D (5 bases). Trimming pared 0 bases from V and 3 bases from J, leaving 8 bases between. CDR1 is MNHEY, CDR2 SMNVEV, per germline (reference sequence). This CDR3 contains 14 residues.

The chain has TRBV5-1 and TRBJ2-3; D is perhaps TRBD1 (6 bases). The length of the CDR3 is 15 residues. CDR1 is SGHRS, CDR2 YFSETQ, per germline. V was trimmed by 1 base and J by 4 bases, leaving 13 bases between them. CDR3 sequence reads: CASSLSRGGPDTQYF. The CDR3 DNA reads TGCGCCAGCAGCTTGAGCAGGGGTGGGCCAGATACGCAGTATTTT.